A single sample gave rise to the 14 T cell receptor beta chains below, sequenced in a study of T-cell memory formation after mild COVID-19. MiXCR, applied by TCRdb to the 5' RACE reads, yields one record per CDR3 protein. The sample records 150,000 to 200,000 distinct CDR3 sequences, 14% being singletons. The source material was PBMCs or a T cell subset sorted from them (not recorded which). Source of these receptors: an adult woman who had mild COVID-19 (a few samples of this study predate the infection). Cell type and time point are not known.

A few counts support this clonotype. The CDR3, as DNA: TGTGCCAGCAGTGCGGGATTCTCTGGGGCCAACGTCCTGACTTTC. Translated, it gives CASSAGFSGANVLTF. The rearrangement joins TRBV2 to TRBJ2-6, with D possibly matching TRBD2 (5 bases). CDR3 length: 15 residues. The V and J ends lost 4 bases and 0 bases respectively, with 7 bases between them. Germline CDR1 and CDR2: SNHLY and FYNNEI.

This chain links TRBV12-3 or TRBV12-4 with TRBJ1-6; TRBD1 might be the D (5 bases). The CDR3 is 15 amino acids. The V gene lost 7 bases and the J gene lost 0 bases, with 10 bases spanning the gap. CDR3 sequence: CASKIDSSYNSPLHF. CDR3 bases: TGTGCCAGCAAAATAGACAGCTCCTATAATTCACCCCTCCACTTT.

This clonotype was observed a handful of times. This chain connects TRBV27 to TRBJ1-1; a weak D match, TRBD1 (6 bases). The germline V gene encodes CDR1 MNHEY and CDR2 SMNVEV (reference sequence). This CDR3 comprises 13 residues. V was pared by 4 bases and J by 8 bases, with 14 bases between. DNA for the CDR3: TGTGCCAGCAGTTCGTACAGGGTGGAAGAAGCTTTCTTT. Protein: CASSSYRVEEAFF.

CDR3 DNA sequence: TGTGCCAGCAGCTTAGCCGGACGGTACCCCTACGAGCAGTACTTC. Translated, it gives CASSLAGRYPYEQYF. The V and J genes are TRBV7-9 and TRBJ2-7; D unresolved. Trimming took off 0 bases at V and 2 bases at J, with 11 bases between the two ends. CDR1 SEHNR and CDR2 FQNEAQ come from the germline V gene (reference sequence). The CDR3 contains 15 residues.

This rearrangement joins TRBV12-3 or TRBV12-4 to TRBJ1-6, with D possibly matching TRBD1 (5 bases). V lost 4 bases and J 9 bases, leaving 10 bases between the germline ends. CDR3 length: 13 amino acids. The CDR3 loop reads CASSYLQGSPLHF. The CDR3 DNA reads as TGTGCCAGCAGTTACCTTCAGGGTTCACCCCTCCACTTT.

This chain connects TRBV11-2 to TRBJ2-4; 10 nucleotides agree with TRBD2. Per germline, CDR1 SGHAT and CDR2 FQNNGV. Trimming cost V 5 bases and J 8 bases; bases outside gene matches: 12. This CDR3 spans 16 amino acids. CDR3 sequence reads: CASSPHPSGSEDIQYF. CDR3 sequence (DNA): TGTGCCAGCAGCCCCCACCCTAGCGGGAGTGAGGACATTCAGTACTTC.

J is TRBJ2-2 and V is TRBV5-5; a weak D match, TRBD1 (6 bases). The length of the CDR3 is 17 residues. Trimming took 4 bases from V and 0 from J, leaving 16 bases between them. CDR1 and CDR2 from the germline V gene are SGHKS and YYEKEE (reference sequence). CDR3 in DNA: TGTGCCAGCAGCAAAAACAGGGCCCCCTCGAACACCGGGGAGCTGTTTTTT. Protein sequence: CASSKNRAPSNTGELFF.

The CDR3 sequence: CASSLRQGATNEKLFF. For the CDR3, the DNA is TGTGCCAGCAGTCTCCGACAGGGGGCGACTAATGAAAAACTGTTTTTT. The V and J genes are TRBV28 and TRBJ1-4, with 10 bases fitting TRBD1. J was trimmed by 2 bases and V by 5 bases; bases with no gene match: 5. CDR1 MDHEN and CDR2 SYDVKM come from the germline V gene. The CDR3 runs to 16 residues. The full variable domain, its missing parts supplied by reference TRBV28 and TRBJ1-4, is DVKVTQSSRYLVKRTGEKVFLECVQDMDHENMFWYRQDPGLGLRLIYFSYDVKMKEKGDIPEGYSVSREKKERFSLILESASTNQTSMYLCASSLRQGATNEKLFFGSGTQLSVL.

CDR3 amino acids: CASSIGSDGYTF. The CDR3, as DNA: TGTGCCAGTAGTATAGGATCGGATGGCTACACCTTC. The J gene is TRBJ1-2, the V gene TRBV19; D is unclear. V gave up 1 base and J gave up 6 bases, with 6 bases separating them. The V gene's germline CDR1 is LNHDA and CDR2 SQIVND (reference sequence). This CDR3 comprises 12 residues. The variable domain in full, with the rest retrieved from reference TRBV19 and TRBJ1-2, is DGGITQSPKYLFRKEGQNVTLSCEQNLNHDAMYWYRQDPGQGLRLIYYSQIVNDFQKGDIAEGYSVSREKKESFPLTVTSAQKNPTAFYLCASSIGSDGYTFGSGTRLTVV.

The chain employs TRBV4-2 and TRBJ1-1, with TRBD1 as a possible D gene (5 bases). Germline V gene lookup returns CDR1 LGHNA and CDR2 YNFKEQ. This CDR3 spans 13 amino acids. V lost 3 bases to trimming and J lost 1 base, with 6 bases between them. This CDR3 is CASSHRGNTEAFF. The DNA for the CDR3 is TGTGCCAGCAGCCATAGGGGGAACACTGAAGCTTTCTTT.

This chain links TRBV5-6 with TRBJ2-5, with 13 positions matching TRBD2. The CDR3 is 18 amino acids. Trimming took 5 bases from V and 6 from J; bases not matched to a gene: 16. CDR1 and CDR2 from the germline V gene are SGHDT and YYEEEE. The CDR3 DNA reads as TGTGCCAGCAGTTGGGGTCCTGGACTAGCGGGGGTTAGGCAGACCCAGTACTTC. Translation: CASSWGPGLAGVRQTQYF.

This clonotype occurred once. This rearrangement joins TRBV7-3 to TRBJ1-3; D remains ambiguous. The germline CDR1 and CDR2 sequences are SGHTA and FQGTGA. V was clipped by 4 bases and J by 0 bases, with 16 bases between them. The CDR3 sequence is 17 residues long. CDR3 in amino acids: CASSSGPDGSSGNTIYF. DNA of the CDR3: TGTGCCAGCAGCTCCGGACCAGACGGTAGCTCTGGAAACACCATATATTTT.

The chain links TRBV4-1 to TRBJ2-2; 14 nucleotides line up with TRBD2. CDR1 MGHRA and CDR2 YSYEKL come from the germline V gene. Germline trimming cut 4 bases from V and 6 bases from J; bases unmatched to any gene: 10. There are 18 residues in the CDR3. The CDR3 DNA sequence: TGCGCCAGCAGCCCCCGTTGGAGACTAGCGGGGGGGCCCGGGGAGCTGTTTTTT. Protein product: CASSPRWRLAGGPGELFF.

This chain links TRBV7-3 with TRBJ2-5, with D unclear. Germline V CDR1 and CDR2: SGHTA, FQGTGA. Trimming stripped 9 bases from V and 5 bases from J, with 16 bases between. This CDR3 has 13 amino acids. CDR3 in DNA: TGTGCCAGAAGCACACTAATGCGGGAGACCCAGTACTTC. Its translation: CARSTLMRETQYF.